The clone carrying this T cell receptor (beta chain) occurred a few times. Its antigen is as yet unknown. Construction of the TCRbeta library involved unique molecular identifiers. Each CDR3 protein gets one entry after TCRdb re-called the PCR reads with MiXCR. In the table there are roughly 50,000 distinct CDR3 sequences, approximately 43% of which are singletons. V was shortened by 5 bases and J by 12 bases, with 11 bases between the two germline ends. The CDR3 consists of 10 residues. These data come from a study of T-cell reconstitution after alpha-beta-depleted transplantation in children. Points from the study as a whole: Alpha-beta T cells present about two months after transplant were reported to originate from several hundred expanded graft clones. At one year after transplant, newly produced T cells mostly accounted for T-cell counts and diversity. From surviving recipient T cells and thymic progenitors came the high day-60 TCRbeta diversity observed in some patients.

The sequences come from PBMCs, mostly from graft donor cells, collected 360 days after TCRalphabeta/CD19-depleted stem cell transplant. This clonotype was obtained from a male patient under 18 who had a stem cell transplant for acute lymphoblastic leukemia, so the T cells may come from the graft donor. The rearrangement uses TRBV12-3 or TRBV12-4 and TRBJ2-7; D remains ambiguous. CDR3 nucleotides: TGTGCCAGCAGTGGCGGAGTACTGTACTTC. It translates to CASSGGVLYF.